A few counts support the clone carrying this T cell receptor (beta chain). MiXCR, applied by TCRdb to the PCR reads, yields one record per CDR3 protein. The repertoire consists of 10,000 to 11,000 distinct CDR3 sequences, with about 53% occurring once and the leading ten covering less than 20%. This sample was taken from a study of CD4 and CD8 cells across lung adenocarcinoma regions. This CDR3 is 11 amino acids long. The V and J ends lost 1 base and 8 bases respectively, with 6 bases between them. Germline assignment: CDR1 GTSNPN and CDR2 SVGIG (reference sequence). This TCR was recovered from a male donor with lung adenocarcinoma. The CD4 and CD8 labels of this study may be unreliable. Sequencing was performed on CD4+ T cells from the center of a lung tumor. This rearrangement joins TRBV30 to TRBJ2-1; tentative D call: TRBD1 (6 bases). This CDR3 reads CAWSAGDEQFF. Written as DNA, the CDR3 is TGTGCCTGGAGTGCAGGGGATGAGCAGTTCTTC.